These 31 T cell receptor beta chains came from one sample sequenced in a study of human T cells and chemical hapten exposure. As for time point: pre-sensitization, week 0. Treatment indicated: therapeutic diphenylcyclopropenone sensitization with weekly scalp DPC. TCRdb ran MiXCR on the RACE reads and lists one entry per CDR3 protein. This table has tens of thousands of distinct CDR3 sequences, roughly a tenth appearing once. Material: whole blood, obtained in connection with sensitization to the hapten diphenylcyclopropenone (DPC). The receptors come from a middle-aged man with alopecia areata. Some clones in this sample may be carry-over from other donors' samples.

This clonotype was found many times. This rearrangement joins TRBV20-1 to TRBJ2-1; possibly TRBD2 for D (7 bases). CDR1 is DFQATT and CDR2 is SNEGSKA in the germline V gene (reference sequence). This CDR3 spans 14 amino acids. The V gene lost 1 base and the J gene lost 2 bases, with 9 bases spanning the gap. CDR3 sequence reads: CSARAGGTYNEQFF. The DNA for the CDR3 is TGCAGTGCTAGAGCGGGGGGCACCTACAATGAGCAGTTCTTC.

The table lists this clonotype with many counts. The V gene is TRBV5-6, the J gene TRBJ2-1; TRBD1 might be the D (5 bases). Trimming stripped 4 bases from V and 12 bases from J, with 17 bases between. CDR1 is SGHDT, CDR2 YYEEEE, per germline. The CDR3 contains 13 residues. The CDR3: CASSVGHLKMQFF. The CDR3 DNA reads as TGTGCCAGCAGCGTCGGACACCTGAAAATGCAGTTCTTC. The variable domain in full, completed from reference TRBV5-6 and TRBJ2-1, reads DAGVTQSPTHLIKTRGQQVTLRCSPKSGHDTVSWYQQALGQGPQFIFQYYEEEERQRGNFPDRFSGHQFPNYSSELNVNALLLGDSALYLCASSVGHLKMQFFGPGTRLTVL.

This clonotype occurred many times. The chain links TRBV11-2 to TRBJ1-1, with D possibly TRBD1 on 5 matching bases. Germline values: CDR1 SGHAT, CDR2 FQNNGV. V lost 2 bases and J lost 1, with 8 bases in between. The CDR3 contains 14 residues. In nucleotides, the CDR3 is TGTGCCAGCAGCTTATCCACAGGGAACACTGAAGCTTTCTTT. Translated, it gives CASSLSTGNTEAFF. The full variable domain, its missing parts supplied by reference TRBV11-2 and TRBJ1-1, is EAGVAQSPRYKIIEKRQSVAFWCNPISGHATLYWYQQILGQGPKLLIQFQNNGVVDDSQLPKDRFSAERLKGVDSTLKIQPAKLEDSAVYLCASSLSTGNTEAFFGQGTRLTVV.

This clonotype has a handful of counts. J is TRBJ2-1 and V is TRBV6-5; 9 nucleotides match TRBD1. This CDR3 has 15 residues. Germline values: CDR1 MNHEY, CDR2 SVGAGI. V shed 4 bases and J 3 bases; nucleotides not matched to a gene: 4. The CDR3 here is CASSFDRGGYNEQFF. CDR3 coding DNA: TGTGCCAGCAGTTTTGACAGGGGGGGCTACAATGAGCAGTTCTTC.

A few counts support this clonotype. The chain carries TRBV20-1 and TRBJ1-5, with a possible D match to TRBD1 (5 bases). The V and J ends lost 0 bases and 7 bases respectively, with 16 bases between them. In germline, CDR1 is DFQATT, CDR2 SNEGSKA (reference sequence). CDR3 length: 15 residues. CDR3 nucleotide sequence: TGCAGTGCTAGAGACCAGAGGGGAGGGAAGCAGCCCCAGCATTTT. Translated: CSARDQRGGKQPQHF.

This clonotype showed up just a few times. The chain has TRBV5-1 and TRBJ1-4, with a tentative D call TRBD1 (5 bases). The CDR3 has 19 amino acids. Trimming pared 2 bases from V and 0 bases from J, leaving 20 bases between. Germline CDR1 and CDR2: SGHRS and YFSETQ. CDR3 coding DNA: TGCGCCAGCAGCTTCGACAGTCGCCCACATTTTGCAACTAATGAAAAACTGTTTTTT. Translation gives CASSFDSRPHFATNEKLFF.

The chain joins TRBV4-2 to TRBJ2-7, with D possibly TRBD1 on 6 matching bases. Germline V CDR1 and CDR2: LGHNA, YNFKEQ. Trimming shortened V by 0 bases and J by 3 bases, and 9 bases separated the two germline ends. This CDR3 comprises 14 residues. DNA of the CDR3: TGTGCCAGCAGCCAAGATGGGGGCGGCTACGAGCAGTACTTC. Its protein is CASSQDGGGYEQYF.

This clonotype has more than one count but fewer than ten. V is TRBV2 and J is TRBJ1-1; no definite D call. Trimming pared 1 base from V and 4 bases from J, leaving 4 bases between. CDR1 SNHLY and CDR2 FYNNEI come from the germline V gene. This CDR3 is built from 12 residues. For the CDR3, the DNA is TGTGCCAGCAGTGAAGATATCACTGAAGCTTTCTTT. It specifies CASSEDITEAFF.

This clonotype was observed at least ten times. The chain joins TRBV4-2 to TRBJ2-7, with TRBD2 matching 7 bases. Germline V gives CDR1 LGHNA, CDR2 YNFKEQ. V lost 0 bases to trimming and J lost 0 bases; unmatched junction nucleotides: 2. This CDR3 comprises 15 residues. CDR3 residues: CASSQEASGSYEQYF. The CDR3, as DNA: TGTGCCAGCAGCCAAGAGGCTAGCGGCTCCTACGAGCAGTACTTC.

This clonotype was seen a handful of times. The V and J genes are TRBV20-1 and TRBJ2-7; D uncertain. Germline V CDR1 and CDR2: DFQATT, SNEGSKA (reference sequence). This CDR3 comprises 13 residues. V dropped 6 bases and J dropped 2 bases, with 14 bases sitting between them. CDR3 in DNA: TGCAGTGCCTATTCATTCAAGACCTACGAGCAGTACTTC. It translates to CSAYSFKTYEQYF.

Ten or more counts support this clonotype. The chain has TRBV11-2 and TRBJ2-2; D remains ambiguous. CDR3 length: 13 amino acids. Trimming removed 2 bases from V and 7 bases from J, with 8 bases in between. Germline V gives CDR1 SGHAT, CDR2 FQNNGV. The CDR3 DNA reads TGTGCCAGCAGCTTATTACTCAACGGGGAGCTGTTTTTT. This sequence encodes CASSLLLNGELFF. The full variable domain, completed using reference TRBV11-2 and TRBJ2-2, is EAGVAQSPRYKIIEKRQSVAFWCNPISGHATLYWYQQILGQGPKLLIQFQNNGVVDDSQLPKDRFSAERLKGVDSTLKIQPAKLEDSAVYLCASSLLLNGELFFGEGSRLTVL.

This clonotype was found a few times. The chain couples TRBV20-1 to TRBJ1-2; 7 bases are a match to TRBD1. CDR1 and CDR2 from the germline V gene are DFQATT and SNEGSKA (reference sequence). Trimming took 3 bases from V and 4 from J; bases not matched to a gene: 14. The CDR3 spans 16 residues. The CDR3 DNA sequence: TGCAGTGCTAGCGAACCTAAAAGACAGGGAAGCTATGGCTACACCTTC. Protein sequence: CSASEPKRQGSYGYTF.

This clonotype was recorded many times. The rearrangement uses TRBV14 and TRBJ2-1, with D unclear. The CDR3 consists of 14 residues. Germline V gives CDR1 SGHDN, CDR2 FVKESK. The V end was cut by 1 base, the J end by 10 bases, with 14 bases between. CDR3 sequence reads: CASSQVTYGSEQFF. The CDR3, as DNA: TGTGCCAGCAGCCAAGTCACCTACGGAAGCGAGCAGTTCTTC.

This clonotype was observed many times. This rearrangement joins TRBV5-1 to TRBJ2-7; D is tentatively TRBD1 or TRBD2 (6 bases each). The length of the CDR3 is 14 residues. CDR1 and CDR2 from the germline V gene are SGHRS and YFSETQ. V lost 0 bases to trimming and J lost 4 bases, with 11 bases between them. CDR3 loop: CASSLEGGRYEQYF. The CDR3 DNA sequence: TGCGCCAGCAGCTTGGAGGGGGGAAGATACGAGCAGTACTTC.

The rearrangement uses TRBV7-2 and TRBJ1-3; 7 positions match TRBD1. Germline loops: CDR1 SGHTA, CDR2 FQGNSA. V shed 5 bases and J 1 base; nucleotides not matched to a gene: 11. The CDR3 loop spans 17 amino acids. The CDR3 sequence: CASSLRGQAPSGNTIYF. In DNA, the CDR3 is TGTGCCAGCAGCCTGCGCGGACAGGCTCCTTCTGGAAACACCATATATTTT.

J is TRBJ1-3 and V is TRBV28; D is unresolved. V gave up 1 base and J gave up 8 bases, with 15 bases separating them. This CDR3 region has 15 residues. The germline CDR1 and CDR2 sequences are MDHEN and SYDVKM. The CDR3 coding sequence is TGTGCCAGCAGTTTATCATACGCCCCCGGAGACACCATATATTTT. Its protein is CASSLSYAPGDTIYF.

This clonotype was observed a few times. The chain joins TRBV18 to TRBJ1-2; 8 bases line up with TRBD1. CDR3 size: 15 residues. Germline assignment: CDR1 KGHSH and CDR2 LQKENI. J was trimmed by 3 bases and V by 6 bases; bases with no gene match: 9. The CDR3 loop reads CASSPRDRSDYGYTF. The CDR3, as DNA: TGTGCCAGCTCTCCTAGGGACAGGTCGGACTATGGCTACACCTTC.

This clonotype was found a few times. The rearrangement links TRBV25-1 to TRBJ2-5; TRBD2 might be the D (5 bases). The germline CDR1 and CDR2 sequences are MGHDK and SYGVNS. There are 15 residues in the CDR3. Deletions cut 4 bases from V and 4 bases from J, with 16 bases between. CDR3 bases: TGTGCCAGCAGTGGGGCGGGTGTGGACGGAGAGACCCAGTACTTC. Translating it yields CASSGAGVDGETQYF.

This clonotype was observed a few times. Mismatch with germline at one junction end may stem from a read error. The genes are TRBV11-2 and TRBJ1-2; D is ambiguous. Germline CDR1 is SGHAT and CDR2 is FQNNGV. This CDR3 spans 10 amino acids. CDR3 bases: TGTGCCAGCAGCTTAACAAGAATGTCCTTC. It yields the protein CASSLTRMSF. Full variable domain (rest looked up from reference TRBV11-2 and TRBJ1-2): EAGVAQSPRYKIIEKRQSVAFWCNPISGHATLYWYQQILGQGPKLLIQFQNNGVVDDSQLPKDRFSAERLKGVDSTLKIQPAKLEDSAVYLCASSLTRMSFGSGTRLTVV.

This clonotype has at least ten counts. The chain is built from TRBV14 and TRBJ2-2; 9 nucleotides align to TRBD1. This CDR3 has 18 amino acids. Unmatched junction bases numbered 9, after V lost 0 bases and J lost 4 bases. CDR1 and CDR2 (germline): SGHDN, FVKESK. CDR3 nucleotides: TGTGCCAGCAGCCAAGATCTACGCGGGACAGGGCCCACCGGGGAGCTGTTTTTT. It yields the protein CASSQDLRGTGPTGELFF.

This clonotype has just a few counts. V usage is TRBV7-6 and J usage is TRBJ2-5; possibly TRBD1 or TRBD2 for D (7 bases each). The germline V and J ends were trimmed by 1 base and 2 bases, with 17 bases remaining between them. From germline, CDR1 is SGHVS and CDR2 FNYEAQ. The CDR3 runs 17 residues. This chain's CDR3 is CASSLGTGGSRQETQYF. Here the CDR3 DNA reads TGTGCCAGCAGCTTAGGGACAGGCGGGAGTCGGCAAGAGACCCAGTACTTC. Variable domain in full (rest from reference TRBV7-6 and TRBJ2-5): GAGVSQSPRYKVTKRGQDVALRCDPISGHVSLYWYRQALGQGPEFLTYFNYEAQQDKSGLPNDRFSAERPEGSISTLTIQRTEQRDSAMYRCASSLGTGGSRQETQYFGPGTRLLVL.

This clonotype was found a few times. V is TRBV5-4 and J is TRBJ1-1; no firm D call. V lost 4 bases and J lost 2, with 9 bases in between. The CDR3 runs 13 residues. The germline V gene encodes CDR1 SGHNT and CDR2 YYREEE (reference sequence). CDR3 in DNA: TGTGCCAGCAGCCCTCCCTCTAACACTGAAGCTTTCTTT. Its translation: CASSPPSNTEAFF.

This clonotype was observed a few times. The chain employs TRBV5-1 and TRBJ2-1; 14 nucleotides agree with TRBD2. This CDR3 has 19 residues. Germline assignment: CDR1 SGHRS and CDR2 YFSETQ. Germline trimming cut 5 bases from V and 0 bases from J; bases unmatched to any gene: 10. The CDR3 is CASSSGLAGGWSSYNEQFF. The CDR3 nucleotides read TGCGCCAGCAGTTCCGGACTAGCGGGAGGCTGGAGCTCCTACAATGAGCAGTTCTTC.

V and J are TRBV7-9 and TRBJ2-3, with D maybe TRBD2 (6 bases). The CDR3 runs 16 residues. Trimming pared 6 bases from V and 2 bases from J, leaving 18 bases between. Per germline, CDR1 SEHNR and CDR2 FQNEAQ (reference sequence). CDR3 protein: CASSPPGLHPTDTQYF. CDR3 DNA: TGTGCCAGCAGTCCACCGGGACTCCACCCCACAGATACGCAGTATTTT.

The table lists this clonotype with many counts. The chain carries TRBV7-9 and TRBJ1-6; TRBD1 agrees at 8 bases. The germline V gene has CDR1 SEHNR and CDR2 FQNEAQ (reference sequence). With V trimmed by 5 bases and J by 0 bases, 6 bases remained unmatched. The CDR3 length is 17 residues. This CDR3 is CASSVDRGSSYNSPLHF. The CDR3 bases are TGTGCCAGCAGCGTTGACAGGGGAAGCTCCTATAATTCACCCCTCCACTTT.

This clonotype was recorded many times. V and J are TRBV18 and TRBJ2-7; D gene unclear. Deletions cut 5 bases from V and 4 bases from J, with 15 bases between. CDR3 size: 14 residues. Germline V gene sequence: CDR1 KGHSH, CDR2 LQKENI. This CDR3 reads CASSVKGPGYEQYF. The CDR3 nucleotides are TGTGCCAGCTCAGTAAAGGGTCCCGGGTACGAGCAGTACTTC.

This clonotype was seen more than once but under ten times. The chain is built from TRBV28 and TRBJ2-5; 10 positions agree with TRBD1. Unmatched junction bases numbered 9, after V lost 7 bases and J lost 4 bases. The CDR3 loop spans 15 amino acids. Per germline, CDR1 MDHEN and CDR2 SYDVKM. The CDR3 here is CASTRGGQGRETQYF. In nucleotides, the CDR3 is TGTGCCAGCACCCGGGGGGGACAGGGGAGAGAGACCCAGTACTTC.

Concerning this clonotype itself: Given a much more abundant clone one base away, this may be a read error. The chain joins TRBV19 to TRBJ2-7; TRBD2 aligns across 11 bases. The junction had 10 bases not matched to a gene; V was cut back by 7 bases and J by 8 bases. The V gene's germline CDR1 is LNHDA and CDR2 SQIVND (reference sequence). The CDR3 extends over 14 amino acids. The CDR3 is CASTSSGRTLKQYF. In nucleotides, the CDR3 is TGTGCCAGTACCTCTAGCGGGAGGACCCTCAAGCAGTACTTC.

This clonotype was counted many times. The rearrangement uses TRBV2 and TRBJ2-7, with 7 nucleotides matching TRBD1. The CDR3 spans 13 residues. Germline V lookup: CDR1 SNHLY, CDR2 FYNNEI. With V trimmed by 6 bases and J by 0 bases, 2 bases remained unmatched. CDR3 loop: CASRGTASYEQYF. CDR3 bases: TGTGCCAGCAGGGGGACAGCCTCCTACGAGCAGTACTTC.

CDR3 sequence: CASSLNPGTQETQYF. As DNA, the CDR3 is TGTGCCAGCAGCTTAAATCCAGGGACCCAAGAGACCCAGTACTTC. The chain combines TRBV7-6 with TRBJ2-5; D might be TRBD1 or TRBD2, each matching 5 bases. V gave up 2 bases and J gave up 1 base, with 11 bases separating them. Germline loops: CDR1 SGHVS, CDR2 FNYEAQ. CDR3 length: 15 amino acids.

This clonotype was seen at least ten times. This chain uses TRBV20-1 with TRBJ2-3; 8 bases line up with TRBD2. The length of the CDR3 is 16 residues. V lost 1 base to trimming and J lost 2 bases; unmatched junction nucleotides: 8. CDR1 and CDR2 (germline): DFQATT, SNEGSKA (reference sequence). The CDR3, as DNA: TGCAGTGCTAGAGTGAAACTAGCGGTCCTCACAGATACGCAGTATTTT. It codes for CSARVKLAVLTDTQYF.